The clone carrying this T cell receptor beta chain qualifies as large. Its matching antigen is unknown. This CDR3 has 14 amino acids. Trimming pared 3 bases from V and 4 bases from J, leaving 12 bases between. Time point specified: sample taken at primary tumor resection. Donation came from approximately 69 patients with untreated early-stage non-small cell lung cancer. Extraction of whole RNA from tumor, nontumor lung or frozen PBMC preceded unsorted sequencing. This sample was taken from a study of spatial heterogeneity in lung cancer. Points from the study as a whole: Within tumors, counts of expanded alpha and beta TCRs tracked tumor mutation counts.

TCR cDNA molecules each carried a unique molecular identifier. TCRdb itself ran the 5' RACE reads through MiXCR, one entry per CDR3 protein. The sample holds 15,000 to 20,000 distinct CDR3 sequences, around 6.9% seen once. This sequence originates from a male donor with early-stage non-small cell lung cancer. This chain joins TRBV12-3 or TRBV12-4 and TRBJ2-5; D may be TRBD2 (5 bases). This specimen consisted of lung tumor tissue, obtained at surgery. CDR3 coding DNA: TGTGCCAGCAGTTTCGGAGGTGCGGCAGAGACCCAGTACTTC. Protein product: CASSFGGAAETQYF.